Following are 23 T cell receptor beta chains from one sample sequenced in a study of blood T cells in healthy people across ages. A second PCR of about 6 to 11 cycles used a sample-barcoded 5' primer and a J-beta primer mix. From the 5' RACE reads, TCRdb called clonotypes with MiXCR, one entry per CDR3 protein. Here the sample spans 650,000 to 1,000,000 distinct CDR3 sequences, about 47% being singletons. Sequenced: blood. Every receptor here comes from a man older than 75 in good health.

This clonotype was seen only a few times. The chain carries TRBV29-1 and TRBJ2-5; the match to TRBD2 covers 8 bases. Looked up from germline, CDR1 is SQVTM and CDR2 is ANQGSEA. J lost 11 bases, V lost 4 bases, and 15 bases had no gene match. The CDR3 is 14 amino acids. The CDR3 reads CSVVQRESINEQYF. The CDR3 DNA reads TGCAGCGTTGTTCAGCGGGAGAGTATAAATGAGCAGTACTTC.

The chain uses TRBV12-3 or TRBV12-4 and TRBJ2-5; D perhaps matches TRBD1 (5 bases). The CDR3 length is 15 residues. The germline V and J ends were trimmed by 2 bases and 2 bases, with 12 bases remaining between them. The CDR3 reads CASSLIGAVQETQYF. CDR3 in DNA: TGTGCCAGCAGTTTAATTGGGGCAGTACAAGAGACCCAGTACTTC.

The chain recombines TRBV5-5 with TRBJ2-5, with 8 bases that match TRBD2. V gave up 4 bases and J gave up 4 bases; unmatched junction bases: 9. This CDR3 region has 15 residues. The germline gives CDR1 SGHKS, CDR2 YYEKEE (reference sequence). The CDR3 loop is CASSRGAGGPETQYF. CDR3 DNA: TGTGCCAGCAGCCGGGGGGCGGGAGGTCCAGAGACCCAGTACTTC. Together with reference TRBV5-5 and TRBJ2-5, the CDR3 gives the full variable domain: DAGVTQSPTHLIKTRGQQVTLRCSPISGHKSVSWYQQVLGQGPQFIFQYYEKEERGRGNFPDRFSARQFPNYSSELNVNALLLGDSALYLCASSRGAGGPETQYFGPGTRLLVL.

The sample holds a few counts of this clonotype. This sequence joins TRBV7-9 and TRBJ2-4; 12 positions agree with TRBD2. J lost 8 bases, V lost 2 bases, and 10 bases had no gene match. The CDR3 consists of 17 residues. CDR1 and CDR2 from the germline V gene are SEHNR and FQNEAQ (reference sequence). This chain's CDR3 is CASSLMELAGGVDIQYF. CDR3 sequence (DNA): TGTGCCAGCAGCTTAATGGAACTAGCGGGAGGTGTGGACATTCAGTACTTC.

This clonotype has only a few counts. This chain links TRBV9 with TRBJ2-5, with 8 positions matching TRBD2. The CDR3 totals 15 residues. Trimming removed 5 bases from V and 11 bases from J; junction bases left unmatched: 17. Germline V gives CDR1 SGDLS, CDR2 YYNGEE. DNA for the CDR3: TGTGCCAGCAGTCTCGGGGGGGGAGAACTACGAGAGCAGTACTTC. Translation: CASSLGGGELREQYF.

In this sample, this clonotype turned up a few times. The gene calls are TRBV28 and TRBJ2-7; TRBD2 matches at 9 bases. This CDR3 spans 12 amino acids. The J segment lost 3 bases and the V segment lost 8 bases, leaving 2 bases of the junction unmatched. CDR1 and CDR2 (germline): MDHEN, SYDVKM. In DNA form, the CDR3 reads TGTGCCAGCCGGACTAGCGTCTACGAGCAGTACTTC. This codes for CASRTSVYEQYF.

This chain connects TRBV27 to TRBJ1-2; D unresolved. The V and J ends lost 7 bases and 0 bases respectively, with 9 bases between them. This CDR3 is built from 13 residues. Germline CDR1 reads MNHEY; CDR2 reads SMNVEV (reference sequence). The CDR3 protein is CASTHGANYGYTF. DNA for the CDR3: TGTGCCAGCACCCATGGGGCTAACTATGGCTACACCTTC.

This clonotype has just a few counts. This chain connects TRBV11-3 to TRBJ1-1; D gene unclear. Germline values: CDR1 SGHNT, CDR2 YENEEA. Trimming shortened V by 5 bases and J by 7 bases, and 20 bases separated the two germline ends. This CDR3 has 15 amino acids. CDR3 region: CASSRRPTLSLEAFF. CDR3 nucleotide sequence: TGTGCCAGCAGCCGCCGACCTACCTTAAGCCTTGAAGCTTTCTTT.

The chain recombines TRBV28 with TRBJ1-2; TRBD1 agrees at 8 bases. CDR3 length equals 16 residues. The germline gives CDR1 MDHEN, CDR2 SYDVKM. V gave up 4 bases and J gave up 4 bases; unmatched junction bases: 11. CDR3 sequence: CASSSTAGGLVYGYTF. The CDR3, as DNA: TGTGCCAGCAGTTCCACAGCAGGGGGCTTAGTCTATGGCTACACCTTC.

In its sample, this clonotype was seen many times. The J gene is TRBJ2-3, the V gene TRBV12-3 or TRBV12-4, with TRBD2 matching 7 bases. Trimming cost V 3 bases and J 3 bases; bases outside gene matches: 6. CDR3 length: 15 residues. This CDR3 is CASSFFREVTDTQYF. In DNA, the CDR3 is TGTGCCAGCAGTTTTTTCCGGGAGGTAACAGATACGCAGTATTTT.

The CDR3: CASSDWVGYF. The CDR3 DNA is TGTGCCAGCAGTGACTGGGTAGGGTACTTC. The chain couples TRBV2 to TRBJ2-5; D remains ambiguous. Germline lookup yields CDR1 SNHLY and CDR2 FYNNEI. Trimming removed 3 bases at V and 13 bases at J, with 9 bases between. The CDR3 has 10 amino acids.

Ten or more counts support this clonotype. The CDR3 nucleotides read TGCGCCAGCAGCCCCGGGACAGGGTCCGCTACTTTCTATGGCTACACCTTC. Translation: CASSPGTGSATFYGYTF. The chain is built from TRBV5-1 and TRBJ1-2, with TRBD1 identical over 9 bases. The CDR3 covers 17 residues. V shed 4 bases, J shed 4 bases, and the junction held 14 bases outside the gene matches. Germline CDR1 reads SGHRS; CDR2 reads YFSETQ.

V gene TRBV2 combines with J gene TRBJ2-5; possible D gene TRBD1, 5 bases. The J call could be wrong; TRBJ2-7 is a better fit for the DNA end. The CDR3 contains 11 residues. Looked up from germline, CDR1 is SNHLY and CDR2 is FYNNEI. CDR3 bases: TGTGCCAGTGGGGCTTCTAGCGAGCAGTACTTC. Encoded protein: CASGASSEQYF.

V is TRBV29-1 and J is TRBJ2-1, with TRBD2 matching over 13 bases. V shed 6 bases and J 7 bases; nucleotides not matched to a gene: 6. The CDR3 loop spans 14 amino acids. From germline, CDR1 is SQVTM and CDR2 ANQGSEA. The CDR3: CSVGTSGTVNEQFF. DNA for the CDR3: TGCAGCGTCGGGACTAGCGGGACCGTAAATGAGCAGTTCTTC.

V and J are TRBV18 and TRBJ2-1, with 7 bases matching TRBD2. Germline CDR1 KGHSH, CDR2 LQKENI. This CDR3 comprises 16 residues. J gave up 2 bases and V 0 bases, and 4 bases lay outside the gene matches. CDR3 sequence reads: CASSPPAGAPYNEQFF. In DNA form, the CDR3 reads TGTGCCAGCTCACCACCGGCGGGAGCGCCCTACAATGAGCAGTTCTTC.

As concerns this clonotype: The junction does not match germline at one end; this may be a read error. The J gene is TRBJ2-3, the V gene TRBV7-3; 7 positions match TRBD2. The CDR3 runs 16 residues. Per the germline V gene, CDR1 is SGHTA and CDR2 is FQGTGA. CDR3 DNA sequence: TGTGCCAGCAGCGGTCAGCGGGGCCACGGCACAGATGCGCAGTATTTT. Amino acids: CASSGQRGHGTDAQYF.

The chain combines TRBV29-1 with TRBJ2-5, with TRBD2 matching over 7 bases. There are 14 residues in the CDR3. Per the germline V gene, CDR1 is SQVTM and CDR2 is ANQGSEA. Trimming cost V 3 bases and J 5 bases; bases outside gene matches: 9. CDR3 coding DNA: TGCAGCGTTGAGCCTGCAGCCGGGGGGGAGACCCAGTACTTC. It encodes CSVEPAAGGETQYF.

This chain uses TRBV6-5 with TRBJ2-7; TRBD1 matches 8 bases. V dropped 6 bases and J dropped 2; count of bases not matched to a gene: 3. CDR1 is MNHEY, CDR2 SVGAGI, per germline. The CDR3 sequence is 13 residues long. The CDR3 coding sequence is TGTGCCAGCAGACTACAGGGGGCCTACGAGCAGTACTTC. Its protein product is CASRLQGAYEQYF.

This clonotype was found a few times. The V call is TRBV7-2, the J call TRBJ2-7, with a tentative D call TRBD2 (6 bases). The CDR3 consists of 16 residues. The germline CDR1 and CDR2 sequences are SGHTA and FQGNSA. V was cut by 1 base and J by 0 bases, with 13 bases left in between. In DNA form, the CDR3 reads TGTGCCAGCAGCTTAGGGGGCGGGGCTAGCTCCTACGAGCAGTACTTC. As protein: CASSLGGGASSYEQYF.

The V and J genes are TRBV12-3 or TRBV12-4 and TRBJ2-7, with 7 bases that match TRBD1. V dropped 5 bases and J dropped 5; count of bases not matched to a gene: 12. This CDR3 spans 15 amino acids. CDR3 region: CASSRMTGYPHEQYF. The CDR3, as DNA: TGTGCCAGCAGTCGCATGACAGGGTATCCCCACGAGCAGTACTTC.

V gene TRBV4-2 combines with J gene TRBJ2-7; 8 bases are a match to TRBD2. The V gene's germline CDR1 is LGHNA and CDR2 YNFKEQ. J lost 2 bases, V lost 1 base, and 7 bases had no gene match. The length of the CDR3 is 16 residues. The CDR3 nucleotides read TGTGCCAGCAGCCAAGGCCACGCGGGAGGTCCCTACGAGCAGTACTTC. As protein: CASSQGHAGGPYEQYF.

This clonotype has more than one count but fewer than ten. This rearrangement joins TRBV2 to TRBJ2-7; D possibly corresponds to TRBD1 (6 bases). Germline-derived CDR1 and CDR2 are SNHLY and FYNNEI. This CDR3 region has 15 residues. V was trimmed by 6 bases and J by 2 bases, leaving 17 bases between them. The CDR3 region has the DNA TGTGCCAGCAGCGTAGACAGGCGAGGGACCTACGAGCAGTACTTC. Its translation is CASSVDRRGTYEQYF.

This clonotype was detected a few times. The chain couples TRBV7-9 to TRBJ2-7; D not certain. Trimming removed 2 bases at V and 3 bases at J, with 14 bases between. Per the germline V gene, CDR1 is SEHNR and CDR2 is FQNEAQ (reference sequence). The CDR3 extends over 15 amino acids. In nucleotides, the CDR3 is TGTGCCAGCAGCTTATTTGGAGAGGCTAACTACGAGCAGTACTTC. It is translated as CASSLFGEANYEQYF.